Below are 11 T cell receptor beta chains sequenced from a single sample in a study of T cells in tumors after PD-1 blockade (dated by TCRdb to 2018 to 2020). The library came from the immunoSEQ multiplex PCR assay. TCRdb provides this immuneACCESS table in a form limited to in-frame rearrangements. Some clones are lacking; in checked studies, under half of them reflect an unresolved V gene, and why the rest are absent is not known. Here the sample has approximately 60,000 clones; 80% occur a single time. 13% of the sample goes to the ten largest clones. This specimen's time point label, per the study, means: before anti-PD-1 therapy. Sequenced here: PBMCs, sampled before anti-PD-1 treatment. The receptors originated from a human donor with basal cell carcinoma.

This chain links TRBV20-1 with TRBJ2-1; 10 bases line up with TRBD2. Trimming removed 3 bases from V and 13 bases from J; junction bases left unmatched: 3. The germline V gene has CDR1 DFQATT and CDR2 SNEGSKA (reference sequence). The CDR3 is 11 amino acids. The DNA of the CDR3 is TGCAGTGCTAGGGGACTAGCGCGACAGTTCTTC. This gives the protein CSARGLARQFF.

This sequence joins TRBV4-1 and TRBJ1-2; D call uncertain. The germline gives CDR1 MGHRA, CDR2 YSYEKL. This CDR3 contains 15 residues. V dropped 0 bases and J dropped 4 bases, with 12 bases sitting between them. The CDR3 DNA reads as TGCGCCAGCAGCCAAGATGTGAGGGATTTCTATGGCTACACCTTC. This gives the protein CASSQDVRDFYGYTF.

J is TRBJ2-2 and V is TRBV6-5; weak D call: TRBD1 (6 bases). This CDR3 has 14 amino acids. The germline V and J ends were trimmed by 6 bases and 5 bases, with 13 bases remaining between them. Germline assignment: CDR1 MNHEY and CDR2 SVGAGI. The CDR3 protein is CASSAATGTGELFF. The CDR3 DNA follows: TGTGCCAGCAGCGCCGCCACAGGGACCGGGGAGCTGTTTTTT.

V and J are TRBV19 and TRBJ1-1; 8 positions agree with TRBD1. The CDR3 covers 14 residues. CDR1 and CDR2 (germline): LNHDA, SQIVND (reference sequence). V was clipped by 2 bases and J by 6 bases; unmatched bases: 5. The DNA of the CDR3 is TGTGCCAGTAGTATAAGGACAGGGACCTCTGAAGCTTTCTTT. Translated, it gives CASSIRTGTSEAFF.

The chain combines TRBV7-3 with TRBJ2-5; TRBD2 aligns across 12 bases. Germline V gene sequence: CDR1 SGHTA, CDR2 FQGTGA. V was pared by 5 bases and J by 5 bases, with 3 bases of the junction left unmatched. This CDR3 has 14 amino acids. The CDR3, as DNA: TGTGCCAGCAGCCCGACTAGCGGGGGTGAGACCCAGTACTTC. The encoded protein is CASSPTSGGETQYF.

This sequence joins TRBV4-2 and TRBJ1-2; D may be TRBD1 (6 bases). The CDR3 is 12 residues long. Trimming shortened V by 2 bases and J by 8 bases, and 9 bases separated the two germline ends. Germline V CDR1 and CDR2: LGHNA, YNFKEQ. The CDR3 spells CASSQNRDGYTF. The CDR3 coding sequence is TGTGCCAGCAGCCAAAACAGGGACGGCTACACCTTC.

The chain uses TRBV28 and TRBJ2-5; 9 bases line up with TRBD1. J was trimmed by 7 bases and V by 5 bases; bases with no gene match: 5. The germline gives CDR1 MDHEN, CDR2 SYDVKM. This CDR3 contains 13 residues. CDR3: CASSEQGASTQYF. CDR3 bases: TGTGCCAGCAGTGAACAGGGGGCTTCGACCCAGTACTTC.

The chain uses TRBV5-1 and TRBJ2-5; no reliable D call. The V end was cut by 1 base, the J end by 2 bases, with 6 bases between. Looked up from germline, CDR1 is SGHRS and CDR2 is YFSETQ. This CDR3 spans 13 amino acids. CDR3 amino acids: CASSLREQETQYF. CDR3 sequence (DNA): TGCGCCAGCAGCTTGAGAGAACAAGAGACCCAGTACTTC.

This sequence joins TRBV9 and TRBJ2-3; 12 positions match TRBD2. V gave up 4 bases and J gave up 3 bases; unmatched junction bases: 3. The germline CDR1 and CDR2 sequences are SGDLS and YYNGEE. This CDR3 comprises 15 residues. CDR3 region: CASSSLAGGTDTQYF. The DNA of the CDR3 is TGTGCCAGCAGCTCTCTAGCGGGGGGGACAGATACGCAGTATTTT.

This clone was seen at least ten times. V usage is TRBV7-6 and J usage is TRBJ1-2; D unresolved. The V gene's germline CDR1 is SGHVS and CDR2 FNYEAQ. V was shortened by 1 base and J by 8 bases, with 11 bases between the two germline ends. The CDR3 spans 13 residues. The CDR3 here is CASSLELRAGYTF. Written as DNA, the CDR3 is TGTGCCAGCAGCTTAGAGCTGCGGGCAGGCTACACCTTC.

The rearrangement uses TRBV10-3 and TRBJ1-1; possibly TRBD1 for D (5 bases). The V end was cut by 0 bases, the J end by 1 base, with 15 bases between. CDR1 and CDR2 from the germline V gene are ENHRY and SYGVKD. The CDR3 consists of 17 residues. The CDR3 reads CAISESLGRSRNTEAFF. The DNA of the CDR3 is TGTGCCATCAGTGAGTCCCTGGGGCGTTCCAGGAACACTGAAGCTTTCTTT.